This T cell receptor (beta chain) was profiled in a study of early T cells in non-severe SARS-CoV-2 infection. On the study more broadly: Bulk RNA from unsorted whole blood was sequenced; chains were unpaired.

This clonotype was found many times. Its antigen is unknown. Broader study findings: Anti-spike CD8 specificities were favored by VDJdb matching, whose results missed private and CD4 specificities.

TCRdb redid the calling of the 5' RACE reads with MiXCR, one entry per CDR3 protein. The data hold tens of thousands of distinct CDR3 sequences, with roughly a sixth observed a single time. The TCR originated in an adult who was a healthcare worker with PCR-confirmed SARS-CoV-2 infection or an uninfected control (not recorded which). The sequencing input was whole blood.

CDR3 coding DNA: TGCAGTGCTAGGAGGGGTGTAGGGATCTCCTACGAGCAGTACTTC. This encodes CSARRGVGISYEQYF. The chain carries TRBV20-1 and TRBJ2-7; D is tentatively TRBD1 or TRBD2 (5 bases each). This CDR3 has 15 residues. Germline V gene sequence: CDR1 DFQATT, CDR2 SNEGSKA (reference sequence). Trimming shortened V by 3 bases and J by 0 bases, and 15 bases separated the two germline ends.